The 5 T cell receptor beta chains below come from one sample, sequenced in a study of shared clonotypes between healthy human individuals. Sequenced by immunoSEQ multiplex PCR; TCRdb stores in-frame clones only, minus some. The sample includes 950,000 to 1,300,000 clones, about 77% seen only once; the top ten take approximately 1.5%. The specimen was memory CD4+ T cells sorted from blood. Subset of the sample: CD45RA-negative fraction. The origin of the receptors is a man aged 18 to 30 in good health.

Concerning this clone: Other nucleotide sequences from this sample produce the same CDR3. V gene TRBV7-9 combines with J gene TRBJ1-1; no definite D call. The germline V gene has CDR1 SEHNR and CDR2 FQNEAQ (reference sequence). This CDR3 has 13 amino acids. V was trimmed by 6 bases and J by 5 bases, leaving 13 bases between them. CDR3 protein: CASSYLTGTEAFF. The CDR3 DNA sequence: TGTGCCAGCAGTTACCTAACCGGGACTGAAGCTTTCTTT.

The V call is TRBV19, the J call TRBJ2-2; D unresolved. CDR1 and CDR2 (germline): LNHDA, SQIVND (reference sequence). V was pared by 7 bases and J by 1 base, with 10 bases between. The CDR3 totals 14 residues. This CDR3 is CASTPIGNTGELFF. In DNA, the CDR3 is TGTGCCAGTACCCCTATAGGGAACACCGGGGAGCTGTTTTTT.

V is TRBV5-4 and J is TRBJ2-7; TRBD2 agrees at 10 bases. CDR1 and CDR2 from the germline V gene are SGHNT and YYREEE (reference sequence). There are 16 residues in the CDR3. The V gene end was trimmed by 4 bases and the J gene end by 2 bases; junction bases not matched to a gene: 9. The CDR3 nucleotides read TGTGCCAGCAGCCCACCTAGCGGGAGAAGACCCTACGAGCAGTACTTC. Translation gives CASSPPSGRRPYEQYF.

The chain combines TRBV10-3 with TRBJ1-5; 10 nucleotides line up with TRBD1. This CDR3 is built from 14 residues. In germline, CDR1 is ENHRY, CDR2 SYGVKD. With 6 bases clipped from V and 5 bases from J, the junction kept 4 bases outside the gene matches. CDR3 in amino acids: CAIRGTGDDQPQHF. The CDR3 DNA reads TGTGCCATCAGGGGGACAGGGGATGATCAGCCCCAGCATTTT.

The chain carries TRBV19 and TRBJ1-2, with D hard to call. Germline values: CDR1 LNHDA, CDR2 SQIVND (reference sequence). CDR3 size: 12 residues. With 8 bases removed from V and 6 bases from J, the gap between germline ends came to 13 bases. The DNA of the CDR3 is TGTGCCAGTCGGTCCCGGGAGGATGGCTACACCTTC. It translates to CASRSREDGYTF.